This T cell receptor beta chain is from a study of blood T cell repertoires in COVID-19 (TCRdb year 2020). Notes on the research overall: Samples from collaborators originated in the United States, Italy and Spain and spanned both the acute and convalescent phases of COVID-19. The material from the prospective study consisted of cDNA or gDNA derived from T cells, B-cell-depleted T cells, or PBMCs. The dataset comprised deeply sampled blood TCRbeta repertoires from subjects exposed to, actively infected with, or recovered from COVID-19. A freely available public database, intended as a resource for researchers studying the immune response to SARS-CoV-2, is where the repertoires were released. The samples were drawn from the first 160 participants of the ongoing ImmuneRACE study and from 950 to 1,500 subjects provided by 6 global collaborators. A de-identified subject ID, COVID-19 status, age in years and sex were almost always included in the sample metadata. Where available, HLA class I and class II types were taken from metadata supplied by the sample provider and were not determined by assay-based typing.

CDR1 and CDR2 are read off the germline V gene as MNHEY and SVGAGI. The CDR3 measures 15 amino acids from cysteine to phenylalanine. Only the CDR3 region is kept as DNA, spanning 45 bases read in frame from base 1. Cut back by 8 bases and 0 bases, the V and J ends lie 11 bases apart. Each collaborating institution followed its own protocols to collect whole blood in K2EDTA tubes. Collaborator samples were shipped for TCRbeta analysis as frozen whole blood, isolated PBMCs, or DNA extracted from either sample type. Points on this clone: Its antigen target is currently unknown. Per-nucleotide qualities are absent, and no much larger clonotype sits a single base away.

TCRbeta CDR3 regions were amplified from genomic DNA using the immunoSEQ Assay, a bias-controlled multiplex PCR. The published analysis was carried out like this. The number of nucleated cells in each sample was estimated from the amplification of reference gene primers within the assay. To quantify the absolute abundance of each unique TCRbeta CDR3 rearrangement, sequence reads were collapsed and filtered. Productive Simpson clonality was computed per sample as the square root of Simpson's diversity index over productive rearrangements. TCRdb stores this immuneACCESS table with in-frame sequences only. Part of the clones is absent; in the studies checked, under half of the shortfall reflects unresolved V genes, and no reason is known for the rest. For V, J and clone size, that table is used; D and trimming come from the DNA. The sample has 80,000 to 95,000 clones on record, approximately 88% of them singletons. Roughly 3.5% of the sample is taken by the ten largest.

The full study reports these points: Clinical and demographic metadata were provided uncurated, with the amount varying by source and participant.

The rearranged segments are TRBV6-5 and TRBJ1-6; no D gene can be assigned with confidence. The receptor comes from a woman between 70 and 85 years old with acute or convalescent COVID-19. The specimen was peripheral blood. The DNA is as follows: TGTGCCAGCGGTCGAAGGAGCTCCTATAATTCACCCCTCCACTTT. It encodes CASGRRSSYNSPLHF.